The 18 T cell receptor beta chains below come from one sample, sequenced in a study of cytomegalovirus exposure and HLA in healthy donors. The PCR used 60 Vbeta and 13 Jbeta primers. The repertoire was sequenced with immunoSEQ multiplex PCR; TCRdb's copy has only in-frame clones and lacks some. Among around 180,000 clones listed, roughly 86% were seen once. Sequenced sample: PBMCs. The receptors here all came from a young woman in good health and CMV-seronegative.

This rearrangement joins TRBV5-6 to TRBJ1-4; TRBD1 aligns across 9 bases. The CDR3 is 15 amino acids. The J segment lost 8 bases and the V segment lost 4 bases, leaving 9 bases of the junction unmatched. Per germline, CDR1 SGHDT and CDR2 YYEEEE. The CDR3 nucleotides are TGTGCCAGCAGCGGTGGACAGGGGCTGTTAGAAAAACTGTTTTTT. It encodes CASSGGQGLLEKLFF.

This chain connects TRBV5-6 to TRBJ2-7; possible D gene TRBD2, 6 bases. CDR1 is SGHDT and CDR2 is YYEEEE in the germline V gene. The CDR3 length is 14 residues. Deletions cut 2 bases from V and 7 bases from J, with 16 bases between. The CDR3 region is CASSFGGLGREQYF. In DNA, the CDR3 is TGTGCCAGCAGCTTCGGAGGGCTGGGAAGGGAGCAGTACTTC.

A single count supports this clone. This rearrangement joins TRBV6-1 to TRBJ2-5; TRBD1 agrees at 7 bases. The CDR3 totals 13 residues. V shed 5 bases and J 7 bases; nucleotides not matched to a gene: 7. CDR1 is MNHNS and CDR2 is SASEGT in the germline V gene. The CDR3 spells CASSRDSPTTQYF. The CDR3 nucleotides read TGTGCCAGCAGTCGGGACAGCCCTACGACCCAGTACTTC.

The V call is TRBV23-1, the J call TRBJ2-5; D perhaps matches TRBD1 (5 bases). TRBV23-1 is an ORF, and what it does is uncertain. V lost 6 bases and J lost 6, with 14 bases in between. The CDR3 is 13 residues long. CDR3 sequence: CASRATVRKTQYF. In DNA form, the CDR3 reads TGCGCCAGCAGGGCGACAGTCCGGAAGACCCAGTACTTC.

This clone was picked up one time. This chain uses TRBV6-5 with TRBJ2-3; the D gene is possibly TRBD1 (6 bases). The germline CDR1 and CDR2 sequences are MNHEY and SVGAGI. This CDR3 has 15 residues. The ends were cut back, 6 bases at V and 0 bases at J, with 13 bases in the middle. CDR3 amino acids: CASSPPQGSTDTQYF. The CDR3 DNA reads TGTGCCAGCAGCCCTCCCCAGGGGAGCACAGATACGCAGTATTTT.

The chain couples TRBV30 to TRBJ1-1, with a tentative D call TRBD1 (5 bases). Germline lookup yields CDR1 GTSNPN and CDR2 SVGIG (reference sequence). This CDR3 is 12 amino acids long. Deletions cut 0 bases from V and 8 bases from J, with 10 bases between. CDR3 nucleotides: TGTGCCTGGAGTGTATGGGGGGTAGAAGCTTTCTTT. Translating it yields CAWSVWGVEAFF. Using reference TRBV30 and TRBJ1-1 for the parts outside the CDR3, the full variable domain is SQTIHQWPATLVQPVGSPLSLECTVEGTSNPNLYWYRQAAGRGLQLLFYSVGIGQISSEVPQNLSASRPQDRQFILSSKKLLLSDSGFYLCAWSVWGVEAFFGQGTRLTVV.

The rearrangement uses TRBV7-9 and TRBJ2-7; 7 bases align to TRBD1. This CDR3 region has 12 residues. V was clipped by 7 bases and J by 5 bases; unmatched bases: 5. Germline-derived CDR1 and CDR2 are SEHNR and FQNEAQ (reference sequence). CDR3 nucleotide sequence: TGTGCCAGCACGTCAACAGGGGACGAGCAGTACTTC. Its protein product is CASTSTGDEQYF.

The V call is TRBV4-1, the J call TRBJ1-3, with 9 positions matching TRBD1. The length of the CDR3 is 17 residues. V shed 0 bases and J 8 bases; nucleotides not matched to a gene: 11. The germline V gene encodes CDR1 MGHRA and CDR2 YSYEKL. The CDR3 DNA follows: TGCGCCAGCAGCCAAGATGACGGGACAGGGTTGCCGTACACCATATATTTT. Its translation: CASSQDDGTGLPYTIYF.

The chain couples TRBV6-4 to TRBJ1-6, with D perhaps matching TRBD1 (5 bases). The CDR3 has 14 residues. The V gene lost 8 bases and the J gene lost 8 bases, with 16 bases spanning the gap. Germline lookup yields CDR1 MRHNA and CDR2 SNTAGT. The CDR3, as DNA: TGTGCCAGCCGTCCCGGAAGGGGTGATTCACCCCTCCACTTT. It codes for CASRPGRGDSPLHF.

The chain couples TRBV30 to TRBJ1-6; 10 bases map to TRBD1. Germline loops: CDR1 GTSNPN, CDR2 SVGIG (reference sequence). There are 15 residues in the CDR3. The junction had 8 bases not matched to a gene; V was cut back by 4 bases and J by 8 bases. The CDR3 nucleotides read TGTGCCTGGACGACAGGGGGCTTTACTTATTCACCCCTCCACTTT. Translation: CAWTTGGFTYSPLHF. The full variable domain, with the rest looked up from reference TRBV30 and TRBJ1-6, is SQTIHQWPATLVQPVGSPLSLECTVEGTSNPNLYWYRQAAGRGLQLLFYSVGIGQISSEVPQNLSASRPQDRQFILSSKKLLLSDSGFYLCAWTTGGFTYSPLHFGNGTRLTVT.

Here the CDR3 reads CASSQVAGQPQHF. Here the CDR3 DNA reads TGTGCCAGCAGCCAAGTCGCGGGTCAGCCCCAGCATTTT. V gene TRBV14 combines with J gene TRBJ1-5; D call uncertain. V gave up 1 base and J gave up 6 bases, with 7 bases separating them. The CDR3 extends over 13 amino acids. Germline CDR1 reads SGHDN; CDR2 reads FVKESK.

The chain couples TRBV5-4 to TRBJ1-1, with a weak D call TRBD1 (5 bases). The CDR3 covers 17 residues. From germline, CDR1 is SGHNT and CDR2 YYREEE (reference sequence). V dropped 4 bases and J dropped 0 bases, with 19 bases sitting between them. The CDR3 loop reads CASSTKRGRDLNTEAFF. The CDR3 DNA sequence: TGTGCCAGCAGCACAAAACGGGGGAGGGACTTGAACACTGAAGCTTTCTTT.

The CDR3 loop reads CASTPSTESNTEAFF. Written as DNA, the CDR3 is TGCGCCAGCACCCCCTCTACAGAGAGTAACACTGAAGCTTTCTTT. This chain uses TRBV5-1 with TRBJ1-1; D is uncertain. The V and J ends lost 6 bases and 2 bases respectively, with 17 bases between them. Looked up from germline, CDR1 is SGHRS and CDR2 is YFSETQ. The CDR3 length is 15 residues. Drawing the rest from reference TRBV5-1 and TRBJ1-1, the complete variable domain is KAGVTQTPRYLIKTRGQQVTLSCSPISGHRSVSWYQQTPGQGLQFLFEYFSETQRNKGNFPGRFSGRQFSNSRSEMNVSTLELGDSALYLCASTPSTESNTEAFFGQGTRLTVV.

The chain employs TRBV30 and TRBJ2-7; the match to TRBD2 covers 15 bases. The CDR3 sequence is 16 residues long. The V segment lost 1 base and the J segment 4 bases; nucleotides outside the gene matches: 5. Per germline, CDR1 GTSNPN and CDR2 SVGIG (reference sequence). The CDR3 DNA follows: TGTGCCTGGAGTGGGACTAGCGGGAGGGCCGCGTACGAGCAGTACTTC. Amino acid sequence: CAWSGTSGRAAYEQYF.

Here the CDR3 DNA reads TGTGCCAGCAGCGAGGAACAGGGGCTCTTCCATACGCAGTATTTT. This codes for CASSEEQGLFHTQYF. J is TRBJ2-3 and V is TRBV5-4, with 7 bases matching TRBD1. The V and J ends lost 4 bases and 7 bases, in that order; junction bases with no gene match: 12. Germline CDR1 and CDR2: SGHNT and YYREEE (reference sequence). CDR3 size: 15 residues.

This clone was counted a single time. The junction departs from germline at one end; a sequencing error may be responsible. CDR3 bases: TGTTCCAGCAGCTTGGAGACAGGGGTTGTAACATCTGGGGCCAACGTCCTGACTTTC. This translates into CSSSLETGVVTSGANVLTF. V and J are TRBV7-9 and TRBJ2-6; 8 bases line up with TRBD1. This CDR3 contains 19 residues. The germline V gene has CDR1 SEHNR and CDR2 FQNEAQ (reference sequence).

The rearrangement links TRBV11-3 to TRBJ2-5; 8 bases are a match to TRBD1. The J segment lost 5 bases and the V segment lost 5 bases, leaving 7 bases of the junction unmatched. The germline gives CDR1 SGHNT, CDR2 YENEEA. The CDR3 runs to 14 residues. The CDR3 here is CASSPGGMRETQYF. CDR3 DNA sequence: TGTGCCAGCAGCCCAGGGGGCATGAGGGAGACCCAGTACTTC.

The V and J genes are TRBV25-1 and TRBJ1-6, with TRBD1 as a possible D gene (5 bases). The CDR3 loop spans 14 amino acids. Trimming took 3 bases from V and 9 from J, leaving 12 bases between them. CDR1 and CDR2 from the germline V gene are MGHDK and SYGVNS. The CDR3 DNA sequence: TGTGCCAGCAGTGAGGTCGGGGGGGTTTCACCCCTCCACTTT. Translating gives CASSEVGGVSPLHF. The full variable domain, rest sourced from reference TRBV25-1 and TRBJ1-6, is EADIYQTPRYLVIGTGKKITLECSQTMGHDKMYWYQQDPGMELHLIHYSYGVNSTEKGDLSSESTVSRIRTEHFPLTLESARPSHTSQYLCASSEVGGVSPLHFGNGTRLTVT.